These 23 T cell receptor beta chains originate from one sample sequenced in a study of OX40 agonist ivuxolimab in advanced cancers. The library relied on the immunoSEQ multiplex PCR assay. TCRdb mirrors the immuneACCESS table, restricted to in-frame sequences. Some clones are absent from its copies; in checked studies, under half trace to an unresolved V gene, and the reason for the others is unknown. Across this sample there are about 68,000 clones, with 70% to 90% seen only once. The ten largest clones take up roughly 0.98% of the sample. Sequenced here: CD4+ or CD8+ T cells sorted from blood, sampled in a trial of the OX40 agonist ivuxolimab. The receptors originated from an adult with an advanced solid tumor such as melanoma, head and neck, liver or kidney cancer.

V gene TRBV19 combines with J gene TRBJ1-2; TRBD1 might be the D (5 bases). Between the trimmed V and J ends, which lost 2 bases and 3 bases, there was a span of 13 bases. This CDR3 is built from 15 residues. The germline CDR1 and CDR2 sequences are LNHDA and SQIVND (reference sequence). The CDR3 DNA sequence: TGTGCCAGTAGTATAACCGGGACGGGCGACTATGGCTACACCTTC. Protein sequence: CASSITGTGDYGYTF.

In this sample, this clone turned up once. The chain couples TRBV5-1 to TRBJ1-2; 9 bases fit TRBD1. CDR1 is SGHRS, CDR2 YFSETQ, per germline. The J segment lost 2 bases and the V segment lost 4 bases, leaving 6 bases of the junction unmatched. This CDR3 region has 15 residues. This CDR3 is CASSPPTGGNYGYTF. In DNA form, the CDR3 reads TGCGCCAGCAGCCCCCCGACAGGGGGGAACTATGGCTACACCTTC.

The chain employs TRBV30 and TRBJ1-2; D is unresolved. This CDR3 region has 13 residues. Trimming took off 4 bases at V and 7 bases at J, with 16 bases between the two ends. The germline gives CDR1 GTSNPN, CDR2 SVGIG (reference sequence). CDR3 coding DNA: TGTGCCTGGACCTTAAACAGCATCGCTGGCTACACCTTC. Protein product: CAWTLNSIAGYTF. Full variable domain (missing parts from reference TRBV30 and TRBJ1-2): SQTIHQWPATLVQPVGSPLSLECTVEGTSNPNLYWYRQAAGRGLQLLFYSVGIGQISSEVPQNLSASRPQDRQFILSSKKLLLSDSGFYLCAWTLNSIAGYTFGSGTRLTVV.

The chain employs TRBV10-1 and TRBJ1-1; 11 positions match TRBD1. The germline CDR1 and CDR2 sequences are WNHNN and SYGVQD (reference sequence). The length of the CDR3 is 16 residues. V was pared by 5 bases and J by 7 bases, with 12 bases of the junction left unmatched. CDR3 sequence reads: CASSQPPGQGASEAFF. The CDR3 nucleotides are TGCGCCAGCAGTCAACCTCCAGGACAGGGGGCTAGTGAAGCTTTCTTT.

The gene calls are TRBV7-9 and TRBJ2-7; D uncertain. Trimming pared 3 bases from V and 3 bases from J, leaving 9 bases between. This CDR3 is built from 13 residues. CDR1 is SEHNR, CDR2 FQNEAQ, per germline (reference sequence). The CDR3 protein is CASSFAGNYEQYF. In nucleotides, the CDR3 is TGTGCCAGCAGCTTCGCAGGAAACTACGAGCAGTACTTC.

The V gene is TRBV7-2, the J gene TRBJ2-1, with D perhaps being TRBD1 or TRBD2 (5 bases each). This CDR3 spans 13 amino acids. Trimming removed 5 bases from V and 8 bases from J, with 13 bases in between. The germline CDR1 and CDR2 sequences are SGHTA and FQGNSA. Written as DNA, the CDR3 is TGTGCCAGCAGCCTAACCCAGGGAGATGAGCAGTTCTTC. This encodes CASSLTQGDEQFF.

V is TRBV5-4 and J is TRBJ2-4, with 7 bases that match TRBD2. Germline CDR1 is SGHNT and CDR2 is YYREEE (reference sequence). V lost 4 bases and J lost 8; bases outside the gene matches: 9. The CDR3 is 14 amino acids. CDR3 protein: CASSGGGRVDIQYF. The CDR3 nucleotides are TGTGCCAGCAGCGGGGGGGGTCGGGTCGACATTCAGTACTTC.

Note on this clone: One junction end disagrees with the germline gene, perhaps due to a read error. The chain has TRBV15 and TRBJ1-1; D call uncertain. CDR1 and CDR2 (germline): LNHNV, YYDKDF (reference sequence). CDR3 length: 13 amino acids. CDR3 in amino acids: CATSRAGNAEAFF. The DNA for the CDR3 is TGTGCCACCAGCAGAGCGGGGAACGCTGAAGCTTTCTTT.

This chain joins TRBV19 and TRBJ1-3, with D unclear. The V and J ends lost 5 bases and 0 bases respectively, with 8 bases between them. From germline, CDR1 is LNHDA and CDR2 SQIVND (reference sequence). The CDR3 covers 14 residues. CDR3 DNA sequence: TGTGCCAGTAGTCCCCAGAGCTCTGGAAACACCATATATTTT. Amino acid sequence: CASSPQSSGNTIYF.

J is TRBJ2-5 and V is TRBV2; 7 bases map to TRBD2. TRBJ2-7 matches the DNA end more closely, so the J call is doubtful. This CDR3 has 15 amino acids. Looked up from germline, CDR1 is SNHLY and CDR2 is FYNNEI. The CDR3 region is CASSAYKRESYEQYF. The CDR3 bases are TGTGCCAGCAGCGCGTACAAGCGGGAATCCTACGAGCAGTACTTC.

Here the CDR3 reads CASSPELAGGKETQYF. In DNA, the CDR3 is TGTGCCAGCTCACCCGAACTAGCGGGAGGCAAAGAGACCCAGTACTTC. The chain uses TRBV18 and TRBJ2-5; TRBD2 agrees at 12 bases. The V gene's germline CDR1 is KGHSH and CDR2 LQKENI. Germline trimming cut 3 bases from V and 3 bases from J; bases unmatched to any gene: 5. The CDR3 covers 16 residues.

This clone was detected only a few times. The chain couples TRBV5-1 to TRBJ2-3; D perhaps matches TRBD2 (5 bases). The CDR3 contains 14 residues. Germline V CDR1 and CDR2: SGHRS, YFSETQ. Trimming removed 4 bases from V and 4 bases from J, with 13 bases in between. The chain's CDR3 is CASSEGDVSDTQYF. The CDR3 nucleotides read TGCGCCAGCAGCGAGGGAGATGTTTCAGATACGCAGTATTTT.

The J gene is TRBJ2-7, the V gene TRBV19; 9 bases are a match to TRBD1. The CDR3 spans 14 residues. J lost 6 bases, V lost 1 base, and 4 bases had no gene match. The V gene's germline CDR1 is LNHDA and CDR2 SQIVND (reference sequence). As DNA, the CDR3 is TGTGCCAGTAGTATAGGGACAGGGGCACTCGAGCAGTACTTC. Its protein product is CASSIGTGALEQYF.

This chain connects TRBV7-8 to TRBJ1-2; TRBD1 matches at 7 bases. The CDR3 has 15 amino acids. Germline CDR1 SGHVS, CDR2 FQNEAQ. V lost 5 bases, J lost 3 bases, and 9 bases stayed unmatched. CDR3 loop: CASSQYRGSDYGYTF. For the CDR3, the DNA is TGTGCCAGCAGCCAATACAGGGGATCGGACTATGGCTACACCTTC.

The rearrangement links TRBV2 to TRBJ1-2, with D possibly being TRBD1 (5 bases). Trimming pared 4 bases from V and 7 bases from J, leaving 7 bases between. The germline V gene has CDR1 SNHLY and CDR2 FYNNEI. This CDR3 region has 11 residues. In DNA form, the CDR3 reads TGTGCCAGCAGTGGGGGGTTTGGCTACACCTTC. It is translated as CASSGGFGYTF. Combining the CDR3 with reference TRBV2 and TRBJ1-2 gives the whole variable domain EPEVTQTPSHQVTQMGQEVILRCVPISNHLYFYWYRQILGQKVEFLVSFYNNEISEKSEIFDDQFSVERPDGSNFTLKIRSTKLEDSAMYFCASSGGFGYTFGSGTRLTVV.

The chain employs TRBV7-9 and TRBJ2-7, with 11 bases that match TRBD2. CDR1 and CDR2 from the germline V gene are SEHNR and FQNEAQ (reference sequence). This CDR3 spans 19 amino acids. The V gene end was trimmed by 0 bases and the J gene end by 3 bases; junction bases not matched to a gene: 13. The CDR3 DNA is TGTGCCAGCAGCTTAGCGGGAATGACTAGCGGGAACAAGGGCTACGAGCAGTACTTC. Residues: CASSLAGMTSGNKGYEQYF.

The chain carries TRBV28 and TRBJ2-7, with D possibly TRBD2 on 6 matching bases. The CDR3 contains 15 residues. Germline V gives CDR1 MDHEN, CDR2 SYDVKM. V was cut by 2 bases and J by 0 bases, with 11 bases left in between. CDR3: CASSLAGPASYEQYF. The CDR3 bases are TGTGCCAGCAGTTTAGCGGGGCCAGCCTCCTACGAGCAGTACTTC.

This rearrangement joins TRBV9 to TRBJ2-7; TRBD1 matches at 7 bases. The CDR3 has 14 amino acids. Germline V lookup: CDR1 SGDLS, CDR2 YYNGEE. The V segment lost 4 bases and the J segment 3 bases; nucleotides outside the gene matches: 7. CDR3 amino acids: CASSPRGDSYEQYF. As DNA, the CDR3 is TGTGCCAGCAGCCCACGAGGGGACAGCTACGAGCAGTACTTC.

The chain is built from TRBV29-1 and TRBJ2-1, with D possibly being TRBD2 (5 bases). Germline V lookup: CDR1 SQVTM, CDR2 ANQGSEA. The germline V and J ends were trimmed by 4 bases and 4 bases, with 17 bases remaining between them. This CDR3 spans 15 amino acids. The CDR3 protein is CSVGGNSGAYNEQFF. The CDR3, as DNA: TGCAGCGTTGGAGGGAACAGCGGCGCATACAATGAGCAGTTCTTC.

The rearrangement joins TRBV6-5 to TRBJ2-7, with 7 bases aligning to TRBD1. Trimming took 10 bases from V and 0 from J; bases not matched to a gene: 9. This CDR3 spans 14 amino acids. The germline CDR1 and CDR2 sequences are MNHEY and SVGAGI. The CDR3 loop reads CATQGVSSSYEQYF. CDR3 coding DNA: TGTGCCACCCAGGGGGTCTCTAGCTCCTACGAGCAGTACTTC.

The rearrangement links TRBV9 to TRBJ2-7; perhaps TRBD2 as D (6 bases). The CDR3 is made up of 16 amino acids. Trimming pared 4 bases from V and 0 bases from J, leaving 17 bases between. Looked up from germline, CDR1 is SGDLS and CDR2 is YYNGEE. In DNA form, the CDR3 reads TGTGCCAGCAGCTTTCTAGCGACAACCCCCTCCTACGAGCAGTACTTC. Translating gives CASSFLATTPSYEQYF.

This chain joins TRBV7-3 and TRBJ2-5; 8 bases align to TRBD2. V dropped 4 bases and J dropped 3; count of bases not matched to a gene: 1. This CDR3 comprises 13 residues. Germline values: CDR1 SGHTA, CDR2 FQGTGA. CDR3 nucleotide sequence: TGTGCCAGCAGCTCACTAGCGGAAGAGACCCAGTACTTC. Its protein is CASSSLAEETQYF.

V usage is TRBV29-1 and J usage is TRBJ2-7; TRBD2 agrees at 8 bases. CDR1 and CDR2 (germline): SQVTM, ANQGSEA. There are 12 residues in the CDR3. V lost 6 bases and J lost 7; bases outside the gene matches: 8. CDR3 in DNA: TGCAGCGTCCCTAGCGGGTCGAGGGAGCAGTACTTC. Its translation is CSVPSGSREQYF.